In its sample, the clone carrying this TCR beta chain was seen many times. This record belongs to a study of shared clonotypes between healthy human individuals. Study context: CD4 naive and CD4 memory each took three plates per donor, while CD8 naive took two and CD8 memory one.

The authors' processing: Junction-only sequences without quality scores came from ImmunoSEQ, so filtering differed. TCRdb's table, derived via immunoSEQ multiplex PCR, lists solely in-frame clones and lacks some. V and J calls and clone size are copied from that table; D and trimming were computed from the DNA. The repertoire holds 550,000 to 700,000 clones, with around three quarters as singletons. Trimming removed 5 bases at V and 10 bases at J, with 17 bases between. The CDR3 has 13 amino acids. Germline CDR1 is MNHEY and CDR2 is SVGAGI. Each sample came from a Caucasian adult donor living in Nashville, Tennessee.

The receptor's source is a woman under 40 in good health. The V gene is TRBV6-5, the J gene TRBJ1-2; possible D gene TRBD1, 5 bases. The sample comprised memory CD4+ T cells sorted from blood. Subset noted: CD45RA-negative fraction. CDR3 sequence: CASSATGAHLYTF. The CDR3 DNA is TGTGCCAGCAGTGCGACCGGGGCACACCTCTACACCTTC.